This is a list of T cell receptor beta chains from one sample in a study of T cells after yellow fever vaccination. TCRdb recomputed calls from the 5' RACE reads with MiXCR, one row per CDR3 protein. The repertoire holds more than 95,000 distinct CDR3 sequences, with 15% as singletons. The specimen was CD8+ T cells sorted from PBMCs, collected 5 days after the yellow fever booster vaccination. These TCRs come from a young man who received the YFV17D yellow fever vaccine. Both conserved end residues are part of each CDR3. A D gene is named only where the DNA matches it firmly. Some rows have no size entry. The others give once, few or many, or a class for an expanded clone.

clone_size,d_call,j_call,v_call,cdr3_aa,cdr3_nt
few,NA,TRBJ2-5,TRBV12-3/TRBV12-4,CASSQSDSRETQYF,TGTGCCAGCAGTCAATCGGACAGTCGAGAGACCCAGTACTTC
few,TRBD2,TRBJ2-5,TRBV27,CASSRLAGEETQYF,TGTGCCAGCTCCCGGCTAGCGGGGGAAGAGACCCAGTACTTC
few,NA,TRBJ2-1,TRBV7-9,CASSGGTVRNNEQFF,TGTGCCAGCAGCGGGGGGACCGTAAGAAACAATGAGCAGTTCTTC
few,NA,TRBJ2-3,TRBV2,CASSGRGAVTDTQYF,TGTGCCAGCAGTGGACGAGGGGCCGTCACAGATACGCAGTATTTT
few,NA,TRBJ1-2,TRBV7-9,CASSLDGAFYGYTF,TGTGCCAGCAGCTTAGACGGCGCGTTCTATGGCTACACCTTC
few,TRBD1,TRBJ1-2,TRBV18,CASSPRAGGPLDYGYTF,TGTGCCAGCTCACCCCGGGCAGGGGGTCCCCTGGACTATGGCTACACCTTC
NA,NA,TRBJ2-7,TRBV7-2,CASSSRFSPSPSDRYSRVHGEQYF,TGTGCCAGCAGCTCCCGTTTCAGTCCATCTCCGAGCGACCGGTACTCTCGGGTTCATGGCGAGCAGTACTTC
large,TRBD1,TRBJ1-4,TRBV5-6,CASSLQGQGLFGTNEKLFF,TGTGCCAGCAGCTTGCAAGGACAGGGGCTCTTCGGCACTAATGAAAAACTGTTTTTT
NA,NA,TRBJ1-1,TRBV20-1,CSARQPDLAPYEAFF,TGCAGTGCTAGACAACCGGACTTGGCCCCCTATGAAGCTTTCTTT
few,NA,TRBJ2-1,TRBV12-5,CASGFPQIHNEQFF,TGTGCTAGTGGTTTCCCACAGATCCACAATGAGCAGTTCTTC
few,NA,TRBJ2-5,TRBV7-8,CASVRGQETQYF,TGTGCCAGCGTGAGGGGGCAAGAGACCCAGTACTTC
NA,TRBD2,TRBJ2-4,TRBV4-1,CASSPRTSEENIQYF,TGCGCCAGCAGCCCCCGGACTAGCGAGGAAAACATTCAGTACTTC
NA,NA,TRBJ2-6,TRBV5-1,CASSLKGSGANVLTF,TGCGCCAGCAGCTTGAAGGGGTCTGGGGCCAACGTCCTGACTTTC
NA,NA,TRBJ1-4,TRBV2,CASTGGRTTNEKLFF,TGTGCCAGCACCGGGGGAAGGACCACTAATGAAAAACTGTTTTTT
few,NA,TRBJ1-2,TRBV6-2/TRBV6-3,CASSPGTPSYGYTF,TGTGCCAGCAGTCCCGGGACACCTTCCTATGGCTACACCTTC
few,TRBD2,TRBJ2-2,TRBV7-3,CASSSSPGLASLGELFF,TGTGCCAGCAGCTCCAGTCCGGGACTAGCGAGCCTCGGGGAGCTGTTTTTT
few,TRBD1,TRBJ2-1,TRBV7-6,CASSPGQGENLYNEQFF,TGTGCCAGCAGCCCAGGACAGGGGGAAAATCTATACAATGAGCAGTTCTTC
NA,NA,TRBJ1-2,TRBV9,CASSVGAGYGYTF,TGTGCCAGCAGCGTAGGTGCAGGGTATGGCTACACCTTC
NA,TRBD2,TRBJ2-7,TRBV3-1,CASSPNQLAGAISSYEQYF,TGTGCCAGCAGCCCTAACCAACTAGCGGGGGCAATAAGCTCCTACGAGCAGTACTTC
NA,TRBD1,TRBJ1-1,TRBV12-3/TRBV12-4,CASRPPTGNEAFF,TGTGCCAGCAGGCCACCGACAGGGAATGAAGCTTTCTTT
few,NA,TRBJ1-6,TRBV4-1,CASSLTGQSMYNSPLHF,TGCGCCAGCAGCCTGACCGGACAGTCAATGTATAATTCACCCCTCCACTTT
NA,NA,TRBJ2-2,TRBV11-3,CASSLISGELFF,TGTGCCAGCAGCCTTATTTCCGGGGAGCTGTTTTTT
few,NA,TRBJ2-1,TRBV6-1,CASSELGAWDSYNEQFF,TGTGCCAGCAGTGAATTGGGGGCATGGGACTCCTACAATGAGCAGTTCTTC
NA,TRBD1,TRBJ2-3,TRBV3-1,CASSQELSRTGRTDTQYF,TGTGCCAGCAGCCAAGAACTTAGTCGGACAGGGCGCACAGATACGCAGTATTTT
NA,NA,TRBJ1-4,TRBV4-3,CASSQTPGRKLFF,TGCGCCAGCAGCCAAACCCCAGGGCGAAAACTGTTTTTT
NA,NA,TRBJ1-4,TRBV4-1,CASSQDPEGWEKLFF,TGCGCCAGCAGCCAAGATCCAGAGGGTTGGGAAAAACTGTTTTTT
NA,NA,TRBJ2-7,TRBV27,CASSLSQGSYEQYF,TGTGCCAGCAGTTTGTCTCAGGGGTCCTACGAGCAGTACTTC
NA,NA,TRBJ1-2,TRBV4-2,CASSQEEGIRGYTF,TGTGCCAGCAGCCAAGAGGAGGGAATTAGGGGCTACACCTTC
few,NA,TRBJ2-5,TRBV27,CASSLSGGGTQYF,TGTGCCAGCAGTTTATCAGGGGGAGGGACCCAGTACTTC
NA,NA,TRBJ2-5,TRBV15,CATSIGHRGQETQYF,TGTGCCACCAGCATTGGACACCGGGGCCAAGAGACCCAGTACTTC
NA,TRBD2,TRBJ2-5,TRBV28,CASSPGLVQETQYF,TGTGCCAGCAGTCCGGGACTAGTCCAAGAGACCCAGTACTTC
few,TRBD2,TRBJ2-3,TRBV6-2/TRBV6-3,CASSYVAGVADTQYF,TGTGCCAGCAGTTACGTAGCGGGGGTAGCAGATACGCAGTATTTT
NA,NA,TRBJ2-7,TRBV12-3/TRBV12-4,CASSFLPYEQYF,TGTGCCAGCAGTTTTTTGCCATACGAGCAGTACTTC
NA,NA,TRBJ2-5,TRBV25-1,CASSEFALTGTQYF,TGTGCCAGCAGTGAATTCGCACTAACCGGGACCCAGTACTTC
NA,NA,TRBJ2-7,TRBV10-3,CAIGWDNFAYSYEQYF,TGTGCCATCGGATGGGACAACTTTGCATACTCCTACGAGCAGTACTTC
few,TRBD2,TRBJ2-3,TRBV4-3,CASSQGGAGGLWFTDTQYF,TGCGCCAGCAGCCAAGGAGGAGCGGGGGGGCTGTGGTTCACAGATACGCAGTATTTT
few,NA,TRBJ1-2,TRBV14,CASSQDFGGEDGYTF,TGTGCCAGCAGCCAAGATTTCGGAGGAGAAGATGGCTACACCTTC
few,TRBD2,TRBJ2-3,TRBV11-2,CASSTSLAGVADTQYF,TGTGCCAGCAGCACATCACTAGCGGGGGTAGCAGATACGCAGTATTTT
NA,TRBD2,TRBJ2-3,TRBV2,CARRGLAGGSTDTQYF,TGTGCCAGACGAGGGCTAGCGGGGGGTAGCACAGATACGCAGTATTTT
NA,NA,TRBJ2-7,TRBV9,CASSPRTDLKDYEQYF,TGTGCCAGCAGCCCGAGGACAGACCTAAAAGACTACGAGCAGTACTTC
few,TRBD1,TRBJ1-1,TRBV4-3,CASSTYRGGMNTEAFF,TGCGCCAGCAGCACCTACAGGGGTGGAATGAACACTGAAGCTTTCTTT
NA,TRBD2,TRBJ2-2,TRBV6-2/TRBV6-3,CASSYPAGGPGTGELFF,TGTGCCAGCAGTTACCCAGCGGGGGGGCCGGGCACCGGGGAGCTGTTTTTT
few,TRBD1,TRBJ1-5,TRBV4-3,CASSQGYGTGDQPQHF,TGCGCCAGCAGCCAAGGATACGGGACAGGGGATCAGCCCCAGCATTTT
NA,NA,TRBJ2-3,TRBV29-1,CSVEAPLEFASTDTQYF,TGCAGCGTTGAAGCCCCTCTAGAATTTGCTAGCACAGATACGCAGTATTTT
few,TRBD1,TRBJ2-1,TRBV5-1,CASSSGQGAYEQFF,TGCGCCAGCAGCTCCGGACAGGGGGCCTATGAGCAGTTCTTC
NA,TRBD1,TRBJ2-7,TRBV29-1,CSVVGTGDYEQYF,TGCAGCGTTGTTGGGACAGGGGACTACGAGCAGTACTTC
few,NA,TRBJ1-1,TRBV5-1,CASSPRVLGEYTEAFF,TGCGCCAGCAGCCCGAGGGTATTGGGGGAGTACACTGAAGCTTTCTTT
NA,NA,TRBJ2-1,TRBV7-2,CASSPTDTGTRVQWEQFF,TGTGCCAGCAGCCCCACGGACACAGGGACGAGGGTTCAATGGGAGCAGTTCTTC
few,NA,TRBJ2-1,TRBV2,CASSGAASSYNEQFF,TGTGCCAGCAGTGGCGCGGCTAGCTCCTACAATGAGCAGTTCTTC
NA,TRBD1,TRBJ1-2,TRBV10-3,CAISGVRGRNYGYTF,TGTGCCATCAGTGGTGTAAGGGGGCGAAACTATGGCTACACCTTC
NA,NA,TRBJ1-1,TRBV10-3,CAIGTPEMGAFF,TGTGCCATCGGGACGCCCGAGATGGGGGCTTTCTTT
NA,NA,TRBJ2-2,TRBV6-5,CASSYSGSGGTGELFF,TGTGCCAGCAGTTACTCGGGGAGCGGCGGCACCGGGGAGCTGTTTTTT
few,NA,TRBJ2-7,TRBV7-9,CASSSNHFRCQVQYF,TGTGCCAGCAGCAGCAACCACTTCCGCTGTCAAGTCCAGTACTTC
few,NA,TRBJ2-2,TRBV27,CASRGAGELFF,TGTGCCAGCCGGGGCGCCGGGGAGCTGTTTTTT
few,NA,TRBJ1-2,TRBV4-2,CASSQDLRGLPGYTF,TGTGCCAGCAGCCAAGATTTAAGGGGGTTACCTGGCTACACCTTC
NA,NA,TRBJ2-3,TRBV4-1,CASSQDSGSTDTQYF,TGCGCCAGCAGCCAAGACTCCGGGAGCACAGATACGCAGTATTTT
few,NA,TRBJ2-7,TRBV6-1,CASSANEQYF,TGTGCCAGCAGCGCTAACGAGCAGTACTTC
few,NA,TRBJ2-3,TRBV4-1,CASSQDPRVSDTQYF,TGCGCCAGCAGCCAAGATCCCAGGGTTTCAGATACGCAGTATTTT
NA,NA,TRBJ1-2,TRBV10-3,CASTPQGNYGYTF,TGTGCCAGTACCCCCCAGGGGAACTATGGCTACACCTTC